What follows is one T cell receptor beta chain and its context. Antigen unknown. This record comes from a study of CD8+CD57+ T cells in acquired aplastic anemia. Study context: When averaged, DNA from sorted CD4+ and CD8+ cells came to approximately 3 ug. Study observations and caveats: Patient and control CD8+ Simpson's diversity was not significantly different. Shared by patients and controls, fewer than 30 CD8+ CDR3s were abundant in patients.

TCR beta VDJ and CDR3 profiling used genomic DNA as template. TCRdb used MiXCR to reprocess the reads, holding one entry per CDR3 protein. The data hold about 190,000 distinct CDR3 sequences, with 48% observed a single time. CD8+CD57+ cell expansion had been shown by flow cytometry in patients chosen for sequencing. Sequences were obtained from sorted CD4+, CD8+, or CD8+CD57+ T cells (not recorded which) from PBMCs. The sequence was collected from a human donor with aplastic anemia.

CDR3 nucleotide sequence: TGTGCCAGCAGCTTGGACAGCGGACTAGCGGACAATGAGCAGTTCTTC. Residues: CASSLDSGLADNEQFF. This chain joins TRBV5-6 and TRBJ2-1, with 10 positions matching TRBD2. The J segment lost 5 bases and the V segment lost 0 bases, leaving 5 bases of the junction unmatched. The CDR3 covers 16 residues. Germline-derived CDR1 and CDR2 are SGHDT and YYEEEE.